This TCR beta chain was documented in a study of shared clonotypes between healthy human individuals. Whole-study results and caveats: Sharing of clonotypes among donors was expected to vary with sequencing depth.

The germline V and J ends were trimmed by 0 bases and 9 bases, with 8 bases remaining between them. The CDR3 extends over 12 amino acids. Germline CDR1 LGHNA, CDR2 YNFKEQ. This table comes from immunoSEQ multiplex PCR, and its TCRdb copy is limited to in-frame clones, with some not included. The table shows roughly 1 million clones, with 75% to 80% occurring only once. As regards this clone: Antigen: not known.

Donors had no recently reported acute infections or vaccinations and were HIV-negative. Both subsets, CD45RA+ naive and CD45RA-negative memory, were split from the CD4+ cells. Sequencing input: memory CD4+ T cells from PBMCs. The subset denotes: CD45RA-negative fraction. The sequence derives from a young man in good health. Some clones in this sample may be carry-over from other donors' samples. V and J are TRBV4-2 and TRBJ1-1; D perhaps matches TRBD1 (5 bases). CDR3 sequence (DNA): TGTGCCAGCAGCCAAGAACCAGGGAAAGCTTTCTTT. Encoded protein: CASSQEPGKAFF.